Following are 26 T cell receptor beta chains from one sample sequenced in a study of neurological immune-mediated disorders. TCRdb ran MiXCR on the 5' RACE reads and lists one entry per CDR3 protein. The sample has roughly 60,000 distinct CDR3 sequences, roughly 3.5% seen once. The specimen sequenced was PBMCs. The origin of the receptors is a woman aged 25-40 years with multiple sclerosis.

This clonotype was seen more than once but under ten times. CDR3 sequence (DNA): TGCGCCAGCAGCTTGGATCAGGGAAACACCGGGGAGCTGTTTTTT. The encoded protein is CASSLDQGNTGELFF. This chain connects TRBV5-1 to TRBJ2-2; tentatively, D is TRBD1 (5 bases). Germline V CDR1 and CDR2: SGHRS, YFSETQ. This CDR3 has 15 residues. The germline V and J ends were trimmed by 0 bases and 2 bases, with 8 bases remaining between them.

This clonotype was observed at least ten times. The chain recombines TRBV4-1 with TRBJ2-2; D is ambiguous. CDR3 length: 14 residues. Germline V gene sequence: CDR1 MGHRA, CDR2 YSYEKL. V was clipped by 1 base and J by 5 bases, with 8 bases between them. The CDR3 loop is CASSQASSTGELFF. CDR3 DNA sequence: TGCGCCAGCAGCCAAGCCTCTAGTACCGGGGAGCTGTTTTTT.

This clonotype was recorded many times. The chain couples TRBV27 to TRBJ2-7; TRBD2 is a possible D gene (6 bases). V was cut by 3 bases and J by 4 bases, with 10 bases left in between. The V gene's germline CDR1 is MNHEY and CDR2 SMNVEV (reference sequence). This CDR3 spans 13 amino acids. The CDR3 loop is CASSLAGKYEQYF. CDR3 nucleotides: TGTGCCAGCAGTTTGGCGGGGAAATACGAGCAGTACTTC.

This clonotype turned up a few times. CDR3 nucleotide sequence: TGCAGTGCAATGGGAGGGCAGATGGGTTTGGGCACTGAAGCTTTCTTT. This gives the protein CSAMGGQMGLGTEAFF. The chain combines TRBV20-1 with TRBJ1-1; no clear D gene. CDR1 and CDR2 (germline): DFQATT, SNEGSKA (reference sequence). V lost 6 bases and J lost 4, with 24 bases in between. The CDR3 runs to 16 residues.

Ten or more counts support this clonotype. This chain connects TRBV4-1 to TRBJ1-1; tentatively, D is TRBD1 (6 bases). With 6 bases removed from V and 0 bases from J, the gap between germline ends came to 17 bases. This CDR3 has 16 residues. Germline CDR1 and CDR2: MGHRA and YSYEKL. For the CDR3, the DNA is TGCGCCAGCAGATCTCTAGGGGGACTACTGAACACTGAAGCTTTCTTT. Translated, it gives CASRSLGGLLNTEAFF.

The chain employs TRBV9 and TRBJ2-7; D is unclear. The CDR3 has 13 residues. Trimming took 4 bases from V and 3 from J, leaving 11 bases between them. CDR1 and CDR2 (germline): SGDLS, YYNGEE. CDR3: CASSPYEHYEQYF. The CDR3 DNA reads as TGTGCCAGCAGCCCCTACGAACACTACGAGCAGTACTTC.

There are many counts of this clonotype. The chain uses TRBV9 and TRBJ1-1; D unresolved. V was pared by 5 bases and J by 0 bases, with 11 bases between. Germline V gene sequence: CDR1 SGDLS, CDR2 YYNGEE. This CDR3 contains 14 residues. The CDR3 nucleotides read TGTGCCAGCAGTTCAACGCTTATGAACACTGAAGCTTTCTTT. This translates into CASSSTLMNTEAFF.

There are many counts of this clonotype. The gene calls are TRBV5-1 and TRBJ1-4; D unclear. The CDR3 contains 16 residues. The V gene's germline CDR1 is SGHRS and CDR2 YFSETQ. Trimming removed 2 bases from V and 1 base from J, with 12 bases in between. For the CDR3, the DNA is TGCGCCAGCAGCTTAAGGGCGCGGGGAACTAATGAAAAACTGTTTTTT. Translation: CASSLRARGTNEKLFF.

This clonotype was recorded at least ten times. The chain links TRBV10-3 to TRBJ2-5; the D gene could be TRBD1 or TRBD2 (6 bases each). V lost 5 bases and J 7 bases, leaving 23 bases between the germline ends. The CDR3 sequence is 16 residues long. In germline, CDR1 is ENHRY, CDR2 SYGVKD. CDR3 residues: CAISTTEVGGGGTQYF. The CDR3 DNA reads TGTGCCATCAGTACCACCGAGGTGGGGGGCGGAGGGACCCAGTACTTC.

This clonotype was seen at least ten times. V usage is TRBV7-8 and J usage is TRBJ2-4, with D maybe TRBD1 (7 bases). V lost 0 bases to trimming and J lost 2 bases, with 11 bases between them. The V gene's germline CDR1 is SGHVS and CDR2 FQNEAQ. The CDR3 covers 16 residues. CDR3 loop: CASSLAAGGPKNIQYF. CDR3 bases: TGTGCCAGCAGCTTAGCGGCAGGGGGGCCCAAAAACATTCAGTACTTC.

This clonotype has at least ten counts. The chain employs TRBV28 and TRBJ2-5; 8 bases are a match to TRBD1. J was trimmed by 2 bases and V by 5 bases; bases with no gene match: 4. CDR3 length equals 14 residues. Per germline, CDR1 MDHEN and CDR2 SYDVKM. The CDR3 spells CASSADRAQETQYF. The CDR3 DNA is TGTGCCAGCAGTGCGGACAGGGCTCAAGAGACCCAGTACTTC.

This clonotype was observed many times. The chain has TRBV7-6 and TRBJ2-5; tentative D call: TRBD1 (6 bases). Trimming removed 5 bases from V and 7 bases from J, with 14 bases in between. Germline loops: CDR1 SGHVS, CDR2 FNYEAQ. CDR3 length: 13 residues. For the CDR3, the DNA is TGTGCCAGCAGCCCGGGGAGCAGGGGGACCCAGTACTTC. Its translation is CASSPGSRGTQYF.

The sample holds many counts of this clonotype. The chain recombines TRBV5-6 with TRBJ2-7; no clear D gene. CDR3 length: 12 residues. Trimming stripped 1 base from V and 2 bases from J, with 4 bases between. The germline V gene encodes CDR1 SGHDT and CDR2 YYEEEE. CDR3 amino acids: CASSLMAYEQYF. CDR3 DNA: TGTGCCAGCAGCTTGATGGCCTACGAGCAGTACTTC.

This clonotype was recorded many times. This chain joins TRBV7-6 and TRBJ1-5, with D perhaps matching TRBD1 (5 bases). The CDR3 covers 14 residues. V gave up 5 bases and J gave up 4 bases, with 12 bases separating them. Germline lookup yields CDR1 SGHVS and CDR2 FNYEAQ. CDR3 nucleotide sequence: TGTGCCAGCAGCGCTGGAAAGGGGAATCAGCCCCAGCATTTT. Amino acid sequence: CASSAGKGNQPQHF.

This clonotype was counted at least ten times. J is TRBJ2-7 and V is TRBV20-1, with D maybe TRBD2 (6 bases). The germline V gene has CDR1 DFQATT and CDR2 SNEGSKA (reference sequence). This CDR3 is 15 amino acids long. V was clipped by 1 base and J by 0 bases, with 13 bases between them. The CDR3 DNA is TGCAGTGCTAGAGGAGGGAGGTCCTTCTCCTACGAGCAGTACTTC. This gives the protein CSARGGRSFSYEQYF.

This clonotype was recorded many times. The junction does not match germline at one end; this may be a read error. The rearrangement uses TRBV7-7 and TRBJ2-7; 8 bases line up with TRBD1. The germline V gene has CDR1 SSHAT and CDR2 FNYEAQ (reference sequence). The CDR3 runs 13 residues. The CDR3 coding sequence is TGTGCTAGCAGCCTAAGGACAGGGCACGAGCAGTACTTC. Amino acids: CASSLRTGHEQYF. Full variable domain (rest looked up from reference TRBV7-7 and TRBJ2-7): GAGVSQSPRYKVTKRGQDVTLRCDPISSHATLYWYQQALGQGPEFLTYFNYEAQPDKSGLPSDRFSAERPEGSISTLTIQRTEQRDSAMYRCASSLRTGHEQYFGPGTRLTVT.

The table lists this clonotype with many counts. This sequence joins TRBV5-5 and TRBJ2-6; TRBD1 matches at 10 bases. CDR3 size: 19 residues. Germline CDR1 reads SGHKS; CDR2 reads YYEKEE (reference sequence). The V segment lost 2 bases and the J segment 1 base; nucleotides outside the gene matches: 9. The CDR3 DNA is TGTGCCAGCAGCTTTTCACCGGGACAGGGGTATTCTGGGGCCAACGTCCTGACTTTC. This encodes CASSFSPGQGYSGANVLTF.

This sequence joins TRBV3-1 and TRBJ1-5; unclear D gene. Germline values: CDR1 LGHDT, CDR2 YNNKEL (reference sequence). V lost 4 bases and J lost 4, with 17 bases in between. This CDR3 contains 16 residues. CDR3 in amino acids: CASSPYPPRTNQPQHF. Here the CDR3 DNA reads TGTGCCAGCAGCCCCTACCCTCCCAGGACTAATCAGCCCCAGCATTTT.

This clonotype was detected ten times or more. This CDR3 reads CASSGDGGSTDTQYF. The DNA for the CDR3 is TGTGCCAGCAGCGGAGACGGGGGTAGCACAGATACGCAGTATTTT. V is TRBV7-8 and J is TRBJ2-3; possibly TRBD2 for D (6 bases). V lost 5 bases and J lost 0, with 12 bases in between. From germline, CDR1 is SGHVS and CDR2 FQNEAQ. This CDR3 is 15 amino acids long.

As regards this clonotype: A much larger clone lies one base from this, so it may be a read error. The chain employs TRBV20-1 and TRBJ2-4; no clear D. V was trimmed by 6 bases and J by 10 bases, leaving 10 bases between them. The CDR3 is made up of 10 amino acids. CDR1 and CDR2 (germline): DFQATT, SNEGSKA (reference sequence). The CDR3 here is CSAFLKIQYF. CDR3 coding DNA: TGCAGTGCCTTCCTTAAAATTCAGTACTTC.

The table lists this clonotype with many counts. The chain links TRBV11-3 to TRBJ2-7, with D possibly being TRBD1 (5 bases). The CDR3 has 13 residues. V lost 4 bases and J lost 5, with 12 bases in between. Per germline, CDR1 SGHNT and CDR2 YENEEA. The CDR3 coding sequence is TGTGCCAGCAGCTCCCCCGGCAGGGACGAGCAGTACTTC. Protein sequence: CASSSPGRDEQYF. The variable domain in full, with the rest retrieved from reference TRBV11-3 and TRBJ2-7, is EAGVVQSPRYKIIEKKQPVAFWCNPISGHNTLYWYLQNLGQGPELLIRYENEEAVDDSQLPKDRFSAERLKGVDSTLKIQPAELGDSAVYLCASSSPGRDEQYFGPGTRLTVT.

This clonotype was seen at least ten times. V and J are TRBV4-3 and TRBJ1-1; no clear D. V gave up 0 bases and J gave up 11 bases, with 25 bases separating them. The CDR3 is 17 residues long. CDR1 and CDR2 from the germline V gene are LGHNA and YSLEER. CDR3 bases: TGCGCCAGCAGCCAAGATTGGGCTGGAGCGACCTCGGCTTGGGCTTTCTTT. Translated: CASSQDWAGATSAWAFF.

This clonotype has a count of ten or more. The J gene is TRBJ2-6, the V gene TRBV5-1; the D is unclear. This CDR3 spans 14 amino acids. Trimming pared 1 base from V and 0 bases from J, leaving 2 bases between. Germline lookup yields CDR1 SGHRS and CDR2 YFSETQ. The CDR3 protein is CASSLFSGANVLTF. The CDR3 region has the DNA TGCGCCAGCAGCTTGTTCTCTGGGGCCAACGTCCTGACTTTC. The variable domain in full, completed from reference TRBV5-1 and TRBJ2-6, reads KAGVTQTPRYLIKTRGQQVTLSCSPISGHRSVSWYQQTPGQGLQFLFEYFSETQRNKGNFPGRFSGRQFSNSRSEMNVSTLELGDSALYLCASSLFSGANVLTFGAGSRLTVL.

This clonotype was counted at least ten times. The V gene is TRBV10-1, the J gene TRBJ1-5; a possible D gene is TRBD1 (5 bases). CDR1 and CDR2 (germline): WNHNN, SYGVQD (reference sequence). Between the trimmed V and J ends, which lost 7 bases and 3 bases, there was a span of 22 bases. The CDR3 runs to 17 residues. The CDR3 DNA sequence: TGCGCCAGCACCCCGACCCCGGGACTGCTATTCAATCAGCCCCAGCATTTT. Residues: CASTPTPGLLFNQPQHF.

This clonotype was observed many times. This sequence joins TRBV4-2 and TRBJ2-7; possible D gene TRBD2, 6 bases. CDR1 and CDR2 from the germline V gene are LGHNA and YNFKEQ. The CDR3 sequence is 15 residues long. The ends were cut back, 4 bases at V and 4 bases at J, with 17 bases in the middle. CDR3 amino acids: CASSLGLTGEYEQYF. The CDR3 coding sequence is TGTGCCAGCAGCCTAGGGTTAACGGGGGAGTACGAGCAGTACTTC.

There are many counts of this clonotype. The genes are TRBV3-1 and TRBJ2-3; D is ambiguous. This CDR3 contains 13 residues. Trimming shortened V by 2 bases and J by 7 bases, and 10 bases separated the two germline ends. Germline values: CDR1 LGHDT, CDR2 YNNKEL (reference sequence). For the CDR3, the DNA is TGTGCCAGCAGCCAAAGCACCCGGAATACGCAGTATTTT. Translating it yields CASSQSTRNTQYF.